This record covers a single T cell receptor beta chain. Its antigen remains unidentified. Base quality data are lacking; no much larger clone is found one base away. In the germline V gene, CDR1 corresponds to KGHDR and CDR2 to SFDVKD. The cysteine opens and the phenylalanine closes a CDR3 of 16 amino acids. Only the CDR3 part of the read is kept: 48 bases, read in frame from the first base. Cut back by 0 bases and 0 bases, the V and J ends lie 8 bases apart. These data originate in a study of blood T cell repertoires in COVID-19 (dated by TCRdb to 2020 to 2022). Regarding the study in general: Samples covering the acute and convalescent phases of COVID-19 were provided by collaborators in the United States, Italy and Spain. A de-identified subject ID, COVID-19 status, age in years and sex were almost always included in the sample metadata. The prospective study material was composed of cDNA or gDNA derived from T cells, B-cell-depleted T cells, or PBMCs. The dataset comprised deeply sampled blood TCRbeta repertoires from subjects exposed to, actively infected with, or recovered from COVID-19. The samples were drawn from the first 160 participants of the ongoing ImmuneRACE study and from 1,254 subjects provided by 6 global collaborators. The repertoires were released in a freely available public database intended as a resource for research on the immune response to SARS-CoV-2. Where available, HLA class I and class II types were taken from metadata supplied by the sample provider and were not determined by assay-based typing. Results the study describes overall, beyond this receptor: Clinical and demographic metadata were provided uncurated, with the amount varying by source and participant.

TCRbeta CDR3 regions were amplified from genomic DNA using the immunoSEQ Assay, a bias-controlled multiplex PCR. On the authors' methods: The number of nucleated cells in each sample was estimated from the amplification of reference gene primers within the assay. To quantify the absolute abundance of each unique TCRbeta CDR3 rearrangement, sequence reads were collapsed and filtered. For each sample, productive Simpson clonality was calculated as the square root of Simpson's diversity index across productive rearrangements. TCRdb mirrors the immuneACCESS table, restricted to in-frame sequences. Some clones are absent from its copies; in checked studies, under half trace to an unresolved V gene, and the reason for the others is unknown. That table furnishes V, J and clone size, whereas the DNA furnished D and trimming. Here the sample has a few hundred thousand clones; 83% occur a single time. In total, the top ten clones hold 2.5% to 3.5% of the sample.

Each collaborating institution followed its own protocols to collect whole blood in K2EDTA tubes. For TCRbeta analysis, collaborator samples were shipped as frozen whole blood, as isolated PBMCs, or as DNA extracted from either sample type. The clonotype originates from a man aged 50-59 years with active or convalescent COVID-19. The rearrangement joined TRBV24-1 to TRBJ2-1; TRBD2 might be the D gene, on 6 matching bases. The specimen was peripheral blood. The CDR3 protein is CATSDLSGLSYNEQFF. The sequenced DNA: TGTGCCACCAGTGATTTGAGCGGGCTCTCCTACAATGAGCAGTTCTTC.